The present entry profiles one TCR beta chain with its context. What it binds is unknown. Excluded were patients having autoimmune disease history or systemic immunosuppression. The germline V and J ends were trimmed by 3 bases and 0 bases, with 10 bases remaining between them. Germline values: CDR1 SGHRS, CDR2 YFSETQ. The CDR3 contains 15 residues. The entry originates in a study of OX40 agonist ivuxolimab in advanced cancers. Whole-study context: The patients' treatment was ivuxolimab, an agonistic anti-OX40 (CD134) antibody. A mean age of around 66 years, range roughly 23 to 85, was recorded, and 82.7% were male. General study points: Among patients with partial responses at 0.1-3.0 mg/kg, clonal expansion was among the lowest.

TCRdb keeps only in-frame clones here, not all; method: immunoSEQ multiplex PCR. The data show around 89,000 clones, roughly 90% seen once. The specimen was CD4+ or CD8+ T cells sorted from blood, collected in a trial of the OX40 agonist ivuxolimab. The chain employs TRBV5-1 and TRBJ2-1; the D gene is possibly TRBD2 (5 bases). The TCR originated in an adult with an advanced solid tumor such as melanoma, head and neck, liver or kidney cancer. The CDR3 DNA reads as TGCGCCAGCAGCTCGGACGGGATCTCCTACAATGAGCAGTTCTTC. This translates into CASSSDGISYNEQFF. The variable domain in full, with the rest retrieved from reference TRBV5-1 and TRBJ2-1, is KAGVTQTPRYLIKTRGQQVTLSCSPISGHRSVSWYQQTPGQGLQFLFEYFSETQRNKGNFPGRFSGRQFSNSRSEMNVSTLELGDSALYLCASSSDGISYNEQFFGPGTRLTVL.